Detailed here is one T cell receptor (beta chain). In TCRdb, the 5' RACE reads were re-called with MiXCR into one record per CDR3 protein. This table has roughly 720,000 distinct CDR3 sequences, over 15% appearing once. The record originates from a study of identical twins. These data were likewise used in another study, on T cells expressing NK-cell markers. As reported in that work: Dominant NKG2C+ clonotypes in six donors made up roughly 1.0-7.0% of CD8+ T cells.

Sequences were obtained from PBMCs. This sequence originates from a woman under 30 in good health.

The DNA of the CDR3 is TGCAGTGCTTTGGGGACAGGGACAACTAATGAAAAACTGTTTTTT. Translating gives CSALGTGTTNEKLFF. The chain links TRBV20-1 to TRBJ1-4; 9 nucleotides line up with TRBD1. V trimming: 5 bases; J trimming: 0 bases; junction bases outside the gene matches: 4. The germline V gene has CDR1 DFQATT and CDR2 SNEGSKA (reference sequence). The CDR3 consists of 15 residues.